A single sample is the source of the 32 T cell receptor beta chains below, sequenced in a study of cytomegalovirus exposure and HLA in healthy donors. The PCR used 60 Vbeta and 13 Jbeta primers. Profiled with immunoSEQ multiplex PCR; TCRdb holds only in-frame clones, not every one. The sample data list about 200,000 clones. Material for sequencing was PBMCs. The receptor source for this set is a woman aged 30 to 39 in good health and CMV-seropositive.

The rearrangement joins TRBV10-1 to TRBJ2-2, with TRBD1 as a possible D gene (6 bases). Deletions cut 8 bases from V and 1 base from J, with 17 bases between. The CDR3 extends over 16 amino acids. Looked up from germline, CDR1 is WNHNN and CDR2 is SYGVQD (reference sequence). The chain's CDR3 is CASGGPPGVNTGELFF. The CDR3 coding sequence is TGCGCCAGCGGGGGCCCTCCAGGTGTGAACACCGGGGAGCTGTTTTTT.

Here the CDR3 reads CASGRGRTEAFF. In nucleotides, the CDR3 is TGTGCCAGCGGGAGGGGACGAACTGAAGCTTTCTTT. The genes are TRBV6-5 and TRBJ1-1; a weak D match, TRBD1 (5 bases). The CDR3 contains 12 residues. Looked up from germline, CDR1 is MNHEY and CDR2 is SVGAGI. The V end lost 8 bases, the J end lost 5 bases, and 12 bases lay between the germline ends.

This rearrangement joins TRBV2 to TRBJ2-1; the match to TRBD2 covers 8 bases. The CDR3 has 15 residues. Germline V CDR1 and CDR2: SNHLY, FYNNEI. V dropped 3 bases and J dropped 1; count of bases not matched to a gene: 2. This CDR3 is CASSERGVSYNEQFF. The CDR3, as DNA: TGTGCCAGCAGTGAGCGGGGGGTGTCCTACAATGAGCAGTTCTTC.

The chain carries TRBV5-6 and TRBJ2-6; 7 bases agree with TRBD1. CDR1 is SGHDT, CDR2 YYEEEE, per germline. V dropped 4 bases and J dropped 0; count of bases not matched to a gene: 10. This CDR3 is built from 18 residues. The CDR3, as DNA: TGTGCCAGCAGCGACTACACAGGGGCCAGCTCTGGGGCCAACGTCCTGACTTTC. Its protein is CASSDYTGASSGANVLTF.

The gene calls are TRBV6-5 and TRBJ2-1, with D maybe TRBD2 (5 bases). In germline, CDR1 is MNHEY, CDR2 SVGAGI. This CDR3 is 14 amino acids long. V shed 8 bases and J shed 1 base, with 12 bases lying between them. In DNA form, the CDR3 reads TGTGCCAGCGCTAGTGGCGGGTCCTACAATGAGCAGTTCTTC. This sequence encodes CASASGGSYNEQFF.

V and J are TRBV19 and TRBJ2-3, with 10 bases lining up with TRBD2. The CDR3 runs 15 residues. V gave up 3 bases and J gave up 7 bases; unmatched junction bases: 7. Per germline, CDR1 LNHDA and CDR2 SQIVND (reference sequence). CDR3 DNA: TGTGCCAGTAGTATGGCGAGCGGGGGGGCAAATACGCAGTATTTT. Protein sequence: CASSMASGGANTQYF.

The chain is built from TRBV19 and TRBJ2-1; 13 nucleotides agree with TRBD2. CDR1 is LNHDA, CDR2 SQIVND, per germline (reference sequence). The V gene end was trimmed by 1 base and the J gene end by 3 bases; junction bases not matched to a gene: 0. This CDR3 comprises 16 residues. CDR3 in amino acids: CASSIGLAGGYNEQFF. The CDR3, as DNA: TGTGCCAGTAGTATAGGACTAGCGGGAGGCTACAATGAGCAGTTCTTC.

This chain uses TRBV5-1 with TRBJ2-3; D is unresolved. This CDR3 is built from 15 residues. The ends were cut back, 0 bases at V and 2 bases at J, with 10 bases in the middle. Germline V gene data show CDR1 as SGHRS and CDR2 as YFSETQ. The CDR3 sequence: CASSLGSSNTDTQYF. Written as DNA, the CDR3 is TGCGCCAGCAGCTTGGGCAGTAGCAACACAGATACGCAGTATTTT.

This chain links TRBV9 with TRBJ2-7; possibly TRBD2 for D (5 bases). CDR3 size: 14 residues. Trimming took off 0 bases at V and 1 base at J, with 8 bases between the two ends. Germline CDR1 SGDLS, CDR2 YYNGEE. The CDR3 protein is CASSVDSASYEQYF. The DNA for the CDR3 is TGTGCCAGCAGCGTAGATAGCGCTTCCTACGAGCAGTACTTC.

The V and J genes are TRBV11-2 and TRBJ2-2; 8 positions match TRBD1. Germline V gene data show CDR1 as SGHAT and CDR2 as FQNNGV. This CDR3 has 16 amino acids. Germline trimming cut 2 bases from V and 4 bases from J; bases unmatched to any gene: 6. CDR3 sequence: CASSLLTGAATGELFF. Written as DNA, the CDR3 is TGTGCCAGCAGCTTATTGACAGGGGCGGCCACCGGGGAGCTGTTTTTT. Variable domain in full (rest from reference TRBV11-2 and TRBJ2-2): EAGVAQSPRYKIIEKRQSVAFWCNPISGHATLYWYQQILGQGPKLLIQFQNNGVVDDSQLPKDRFSAERLKGVDSTLKIQPAKLEDSAVYLCASSLLTGAATGELFFGEGSRLTVL.

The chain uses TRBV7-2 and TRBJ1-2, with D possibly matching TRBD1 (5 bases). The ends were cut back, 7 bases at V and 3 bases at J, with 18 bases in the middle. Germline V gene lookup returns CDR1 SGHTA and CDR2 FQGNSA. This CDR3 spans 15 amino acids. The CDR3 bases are TGTGCCAGCATGCTATTATGGGGGGGTGACTATGGCTACACCTTC. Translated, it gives CASMLLWGGDYGYTF.

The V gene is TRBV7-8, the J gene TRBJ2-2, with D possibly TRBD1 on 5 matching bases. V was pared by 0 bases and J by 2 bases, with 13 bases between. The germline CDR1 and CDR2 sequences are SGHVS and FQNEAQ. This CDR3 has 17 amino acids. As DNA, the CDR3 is TGTGCCAGCAGCTTAGCAGCGACAGCCACCAACACCGGGGAGCTGTTTTTT. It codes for CASSLAATATNTGELFF.

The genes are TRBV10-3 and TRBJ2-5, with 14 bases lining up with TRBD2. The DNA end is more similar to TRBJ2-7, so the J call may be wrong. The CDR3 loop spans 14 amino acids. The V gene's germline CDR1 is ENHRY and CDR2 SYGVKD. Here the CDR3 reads CATKTSGGDYEQYF. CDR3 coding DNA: TGTGCCACCAAGACTAGCGGGGGGGACTACGAGCAGTACTTC.

The CDR3 DNA follows: TGTGCCAGCAGCTTAAATATTGTGAACACTGAAGCTTTCTTT. It codes for CASSLNIVNTEAFF. The gene calls are TRBV7-9 and TRBJ1-1, with D unresolved. The CDR3 spans 14 residues. V lost 2 bases and J lost 0, with 7 bases in between. The germline gives CDR1 SEHNR, CDR2 FQNEAQ (reference sequence).

The CDR3 protein is CASSLSGIQPQHF. The CDR3 DNA sequence: TGTGCCAGCAGCTTGTCAGGGATCCAGCCCCAGCATTTT. The chain couples TRBV5-5 to TRBJ1-5; D perhaps matches TRBD1 (5 bases). Trimming removed 1 base from V and 7 bases from J, with 9 bases in between. From germline, CDR1 is SGHKS and CDR2 YYEKEE (reference sequence). The CDR3 extends over 13 amino acids.

CDR3 sequence (DNA): TGCGCCAGCAGCCAAGGTCTGGGAGTACTAGCGGAGGGGTGGTACTTC. Its translation is CASSQGLGVLAEGWYF. The chain carries TRBV4-3 and TRBJ2-7; 8 bases are a match to TRBD2. Losses at the gene ends were 1 base for V and 12 bases for J; bases not matched to a gene: 17. This CDR3 contains 16 residues. The germline CDR1 and CDR2 sequences are LGHNA and YSLEER.

The CDR3: CASSYSPGNGYGYTF. CDR3 bases: TGTGCCAGCAGTTACTCCCCGGGTAACGGCTATGGCTACACCTTC. This chain uses TRBV6-5 with TRBJ1-2; no clear D gene. The V end lost 0 bases, the J end lost 4 bases, and 12 bases lay between the germline ends. The germline V gene encodes CDR1 MNHEY and CDR2 SVGAGI. The CDR3 sequence is 15 residues long.

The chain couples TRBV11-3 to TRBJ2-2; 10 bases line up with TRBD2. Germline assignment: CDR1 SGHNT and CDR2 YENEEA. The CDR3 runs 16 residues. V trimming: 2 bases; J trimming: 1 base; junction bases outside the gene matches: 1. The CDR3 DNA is TGTGCCAGCAGCTTATCTAGCGGGGGGAACACCGGGGAGCTGTTTTTT. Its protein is CASSLSSGGNTGELFF. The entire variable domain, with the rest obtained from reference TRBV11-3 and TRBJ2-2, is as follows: EAGVVQSPRYKIIEKKQPVAFWCNPISGHNTLYWYLQNLGQGPELLIRYENEEAVDDSQLPKDRFSAERLKGVDSTLKIQPAELGDSAVYLCASSLSSGGNTGELFFGEGSRLTVL.

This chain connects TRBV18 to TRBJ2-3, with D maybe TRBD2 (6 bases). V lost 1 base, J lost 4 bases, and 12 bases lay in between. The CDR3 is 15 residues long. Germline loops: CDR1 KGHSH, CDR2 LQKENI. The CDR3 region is CASSPQGRGADTQYF. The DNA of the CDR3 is TGTGCCAGCTCACCACAGGGGCGCGGGGCAGATACGCAGTATTTT.

DNA for the CDR3: TGTGCCAGCAGTCCCGGGCCCGCAGGGGCCTACAATGAGCAGTTCTTC. Protein: CASSPGPAGAYNEQFF. The chain combines TRBV7-6 with TRBJ2-1; a weak D match, TRBD1 (6 bases). The CDR3 spans 16 residues. Germline loops: CDR1 SGHVS, CDR2 FNYEAQ. Deletions cut 6 bases from V and 2 bases from J, with 17 bases between.

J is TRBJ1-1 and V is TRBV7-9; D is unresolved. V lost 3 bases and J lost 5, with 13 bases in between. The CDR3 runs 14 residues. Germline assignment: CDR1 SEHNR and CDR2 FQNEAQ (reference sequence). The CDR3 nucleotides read TGTGCCAGCAGCTTCGGGCCCCCGGGGACTGAAGCTTTCTTT. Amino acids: CASSFGPPGTEAFF.

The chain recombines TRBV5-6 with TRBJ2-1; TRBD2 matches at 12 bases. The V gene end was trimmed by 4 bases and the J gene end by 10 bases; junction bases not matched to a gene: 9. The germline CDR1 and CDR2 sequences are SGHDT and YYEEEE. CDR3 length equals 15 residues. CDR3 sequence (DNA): TGTGCCAGCAGCGCAGGACTAGCGGGGTGGAACGAGCAGTTCTTC. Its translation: CASSAGLAGWNEQFF.

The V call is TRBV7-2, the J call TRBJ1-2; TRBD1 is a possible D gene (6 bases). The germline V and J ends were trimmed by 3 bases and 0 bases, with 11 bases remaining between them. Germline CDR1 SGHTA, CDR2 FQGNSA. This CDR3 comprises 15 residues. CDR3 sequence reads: CASSFGQLANYGYTF. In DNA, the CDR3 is TGTGCCAGCAGCTTCGGACAGCTGGCTAACTATGGCTACACCTTC.

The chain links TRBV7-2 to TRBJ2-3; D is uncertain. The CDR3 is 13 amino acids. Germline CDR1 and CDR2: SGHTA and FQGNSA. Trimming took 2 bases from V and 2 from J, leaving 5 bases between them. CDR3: CASSLLNTDTQYF. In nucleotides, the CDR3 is TGTGCCAGCAGCTTACTTAACACAGATACGCAGTATTTT. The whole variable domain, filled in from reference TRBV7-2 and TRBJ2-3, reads GAGVSQSPSNKVTEKGKDVELRCDPISGHTALYWYRQSLGQGLEFLIYFQGNSAPDKSGLPSDRFSAERTGGSVSTLTIQRTQQEDSAVYLCASSLLNTDTQYFGPGTRLTVL.

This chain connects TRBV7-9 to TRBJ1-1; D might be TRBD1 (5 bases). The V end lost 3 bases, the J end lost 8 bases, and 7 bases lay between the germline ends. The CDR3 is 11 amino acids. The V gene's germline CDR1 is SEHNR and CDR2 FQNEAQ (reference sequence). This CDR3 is CASSFGQEAFF. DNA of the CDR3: TGTGCCAGCAGCTTCGGACAAGAAGCTTTCTTT.

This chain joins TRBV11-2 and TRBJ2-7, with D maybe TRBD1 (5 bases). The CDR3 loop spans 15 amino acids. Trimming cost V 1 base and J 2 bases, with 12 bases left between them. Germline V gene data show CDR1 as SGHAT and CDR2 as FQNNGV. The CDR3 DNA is TGTGCCAGCAGCTTAGCTTCTCTAGGGGCCTACGAGCAGTACTTC. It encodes CASSLASLGAYEQYF.

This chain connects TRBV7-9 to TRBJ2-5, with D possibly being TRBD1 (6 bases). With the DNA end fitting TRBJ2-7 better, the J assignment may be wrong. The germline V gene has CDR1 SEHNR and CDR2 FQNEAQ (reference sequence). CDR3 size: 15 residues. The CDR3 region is CASSLDYRAAYEQYF. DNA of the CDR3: TGTGCCAGCAGCTTAGATTACAGGGCAGCCTACGAGCAGTACTTC.

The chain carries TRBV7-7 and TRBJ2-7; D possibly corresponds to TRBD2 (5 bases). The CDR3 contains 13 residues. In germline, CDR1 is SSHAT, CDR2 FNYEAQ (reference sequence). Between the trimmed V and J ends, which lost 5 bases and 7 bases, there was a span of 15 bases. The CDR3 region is CASSVALGREQYF. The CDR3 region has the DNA TGTGCCAGCAGCGTCGCACTAGGGAGAGAGCAGTACTTC.

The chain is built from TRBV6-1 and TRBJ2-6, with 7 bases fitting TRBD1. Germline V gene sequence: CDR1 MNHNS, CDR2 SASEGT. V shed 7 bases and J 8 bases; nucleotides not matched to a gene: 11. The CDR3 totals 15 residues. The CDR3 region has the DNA TGTGCCAGCACCCCTCGACAGGGCTGGCCCAACGTCCTGACTTTC. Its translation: CASTPRQGWPNVLTF.

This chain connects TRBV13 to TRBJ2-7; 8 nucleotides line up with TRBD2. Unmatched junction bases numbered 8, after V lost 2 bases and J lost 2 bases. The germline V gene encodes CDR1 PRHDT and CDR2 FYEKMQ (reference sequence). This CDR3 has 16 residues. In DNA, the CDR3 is TGTGCCAGCAGCTTAATGCCCGGGGGGGCCCCCTACGAGCAGTACTTC. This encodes CASSLMPGGAPYEQYF.

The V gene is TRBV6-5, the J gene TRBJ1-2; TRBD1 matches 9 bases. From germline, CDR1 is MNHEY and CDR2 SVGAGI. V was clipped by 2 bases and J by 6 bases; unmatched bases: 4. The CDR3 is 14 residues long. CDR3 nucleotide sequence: TGTGCCAGCAGTTACGGACAGGGGCGCCATGGCTACACCTTC. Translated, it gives CASSYGQGRHGYTF.

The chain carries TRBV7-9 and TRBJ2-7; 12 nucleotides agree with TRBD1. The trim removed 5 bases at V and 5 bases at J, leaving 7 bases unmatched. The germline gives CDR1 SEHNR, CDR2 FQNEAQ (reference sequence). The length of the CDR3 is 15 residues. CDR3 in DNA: TGTGCCAGCAGCCACTCGGGGACAGGGGGCAACGAGCAGTACTTC. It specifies CASSHSGTGGNEQYF.